Listed below are T cell receptor beta chains from one sample, sequenced in a study of PD-1 blockade in classical Hodgkin lymphoma. Clones were read by immunoSEQ multiplex PCR, and TCRdb kept only the in-frame ones, dropping some. The sample lists roughly 100,000 clones; under 95% were seen once. The sample in question was peripheral blood mononuclear cells (PBMCs), obtained before the fourth cycle of nivolumab. The receptors were gathered from a human donor with classical Hodgkin lymphoma. Both conserved end residues are trimmed from each CDR3. Fields, in order: J gene, V gene, CDR3 protein.

J gene: TRBJ1-3
V gene: TRBV7-6
CDR3 protein: ASSSDQFGNTIY

J gene: TRBJ2-4
V gene: TRBV28
CDR3 protein: ASSLAELAKNIQY

J gene: TRBJ2-1
V gene: TRBV7-9
CDR3 protein: ASGLPDLNEQF

J gene: TRBJ1-2
V gene: TRBV30
CDR3 protein: AWNRDGANYGYT

J gene: TRBJ1-5
V gene: TRBV4-2
CDR3 protein: ASSLQGSSNQPQH

J gene: TRBJ1-2
V gene: TRBV13
CDR3 protein: ASSREFYGYT

J gene: TRBJ1-1
V gene: TRBV6-5
CDR3 protein: ASSYSGAQGAVEAF

J gene: TRBJ2-7
V gene: TRBV29-1
CDR3 protein: SVLGLAGSTYEQY

J gene: TRBJ1-3
V gene: TRBV6-6
CDR3 protein: ASSGGQRSGNTIY

J gene: TRBJ2-3
V gene: TRBV30
CDR3 protein: ALGGSPDTQY

J gene: TRBJ2-1
V gene: TRBV9
CDR3 protein: ASSAPSGGAYNEQF

J gene: TRBJ2-2
V gene: TRBV25-1
CDR3 protein: ASSEFTGNTGELF

J gene: TRBJ1-1
V gene: TRBV28
CDR3 protein: ASSLSVNTEAF

J gene: TRBJ2-1
V gene: TRBV6-4
CDR3 protein: ASSRDGQYNEQF

J gene: TRBJ1-1
V gene: TRBV28
CDR3 protein: ASSIKGGHLNTEAF

J gene: TRBJ2-7
V gene: TRBV29-1
CDR3 protein: SARTPPYEQY

J gene: TRBJ1-1
V gene: TRBV6-5
CDR3 protein: ASRPPGQITEAF

J gene: TRBJ2-1
V gene: TRBV10-3
CDR3 protein: AISTGNEQF

J gene: TRBJ2-7
V gene: TRBV5-6
CDR3 protein: ASTQEYPGTIYEQY

J gene: TRBJ1-5
V gene: TRBV21-1
CDR3 protein: ASSPQGGAGNQPQH

J gene: TRBJ2-2
V gene: TRBV10-3
CDR3 protein: AISPTGTGNTGELF

J gene: TRBJ1-2
V gene: TRBV6-1
CDR3 protein: ASSEDRAFYGYT

J gene: TRBJ1-2
V gene: TRBV28
CDR3 protein: ASSVGRSYGYT

J gene: TRBJ2-7
V gene: TRBV15
CDR3 protein: ATSTMTGTGGNGLYEQY

J gene: TRBJ1-5
V gene: TRBV7-3
CDR3 protein: ASSPSLSPQH

J gene: TRBJ1-5
V gene: TRBV6-4
CDR3 protein: ASSETGQGNQPQH

J gene: TRBJ2-3
V gene: TRBV6-5
CDR3 protein: ASSGRGRGPDTQY

J gene: TRBJ2-7
V gene: TRBV5-1
CDR3 protein: ASSLAGGVFSYEQY

J gene: TRBJ1-1
V gene: TRBV5-6
CDR3 protein: ASSLGGPTEAF

J gene: TRBJ1-2
V gene: TRBV11-2
CDR3 protein: ASSFGQGEDGYT

J gene: TRBJ2-6
V gene: TRBV18
CDR3 protein: ASSPPYRPSGANVLT

J gene: TRBJ2-3
V gene: TRBV27
CDR3 protein: ASSFPTEQTTDTQY

J gene: TRBJ1-4
V gene: TRBV4-1
CDR3 protein: ASSQDRLGLTGTEKLF

J gene: TRBJ2-7
V gene: TRBV10-2
CDR3 protein: ASSEVPNEQY

J gene: TRBJ2-1
V gene: TRBV27
CDR3 protein: ASSLDGGSKDEQF

J gene: TRBJ2-5
V gene: TRBV30
CDR3 protein: AWSPDRVSGETQY

J gene: TRBJ2-2
V gene: TRBV11-2
CDR3 protein: ASSLAPGTGGFTGELF

J gene: TRBJ2-1
V gene: TRBV6-5
CDR3 protein: ASSSDRGPYNEQF

J gene: TRBJ2-5
V gene: TRBV5-4
CDR3 protein: ASSLGLSRQETQY

J gene: TRBJ2-2
V gene: TRBV30
CDR3 protein: ASWTSGRSATGELF

J gene: TRBJ1-1
V gene: TRBV7-3
CDR3 protein: ASGQPDTEAF

J gene: TRBJ2-3
V gene: TRBV5-1
CDR3 protein: ASSSGLAGRTDTQY

J gene: TRBJ2-7
V gene: TRBV29-1
CDR3 protein: SGCFGTDLYEQY

J gene: TRBJ2-3
V gene: TRBV7-3
CDR3 protein: ASSLIVGGSTDTQY

J gene: TRBJ2-7
V gene: TRBV5-4
CDR3 protein: ASSSGTGQFRYEQY

J gene: TRBJ2-5
V gene: TRBV5-1
CDR3 protein: ASSLPGSTETQY

J gene: TRBJ1-2
V gene: TRBV6-1
CDR3 protein: AARESYNYGYT

J gene: TRBJ1-2
V gene: TRBV28
CDR3 protein: ASSSGQGANGYT

J gene: TRBJ1-2
V gene: TRBV11-2
CDR3 protein: ASTLDLLGGYGYT